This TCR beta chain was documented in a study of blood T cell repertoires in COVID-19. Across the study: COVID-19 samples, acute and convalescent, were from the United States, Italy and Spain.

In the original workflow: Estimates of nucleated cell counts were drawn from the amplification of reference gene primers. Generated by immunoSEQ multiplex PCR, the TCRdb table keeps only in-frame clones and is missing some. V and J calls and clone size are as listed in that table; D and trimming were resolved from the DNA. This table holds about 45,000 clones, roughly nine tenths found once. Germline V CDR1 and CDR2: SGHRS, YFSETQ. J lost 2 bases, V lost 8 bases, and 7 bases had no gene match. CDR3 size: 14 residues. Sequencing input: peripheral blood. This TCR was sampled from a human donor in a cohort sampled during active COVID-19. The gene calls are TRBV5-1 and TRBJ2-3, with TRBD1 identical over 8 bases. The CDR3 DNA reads TGCGCCAGTTTTAGGGGACAGGACACAGATACGCAGTATTTT. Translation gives CASFRGQDTDTQYF.